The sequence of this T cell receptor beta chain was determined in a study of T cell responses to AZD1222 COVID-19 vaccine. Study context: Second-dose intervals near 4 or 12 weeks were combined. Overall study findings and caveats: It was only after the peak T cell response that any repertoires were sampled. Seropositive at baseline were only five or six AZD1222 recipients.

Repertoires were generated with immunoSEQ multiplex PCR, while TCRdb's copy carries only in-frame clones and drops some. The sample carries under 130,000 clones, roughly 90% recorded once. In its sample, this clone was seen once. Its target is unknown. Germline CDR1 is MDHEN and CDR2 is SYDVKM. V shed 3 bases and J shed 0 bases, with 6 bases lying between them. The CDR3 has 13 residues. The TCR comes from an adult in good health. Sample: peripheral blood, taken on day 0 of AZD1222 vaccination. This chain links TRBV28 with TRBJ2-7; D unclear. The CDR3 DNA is TGTGCCAGCAGTTTCCCGAGCTCCTACGAGCAGTACTTC. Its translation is CASSFPSSYEQYF.